This is a list of T cell receptor beta chains from one sample in a study of T-cell memory formation after mild COVID-19. TCRdb passed the 5' RACE reads through MiXCR, listing each CDR3 protein once. The sample lists about 560,000 distinct CDR3 sequences, about 20% occurring once. The sample consisted of PBMCs or a T cell subset sorted from them (not recorded which). These receptors all stem from an adult woman who had mild COVID-19 (a few samples of this study predate the infection). Cell type and time point are not known. Both conserved end residues are part of each CDR3. A D gene is named only where the DNA matches it firmly. A clone size is listed for some rows: how often the clone was seen (once, few, many), or a class if it is expanded.

d_gene: NA; v_gene: TRBV5-1; abundance: few; j_gene: TRBJ2-5; CDR3aa: CASSGDAYQETQYF; CDR3nt: TGCGCCAGCAGCGGCGATGCGTACCAAGAGACCCAGTACTTC
d_gene: NA; v_gene: TRBV12-3/TRBV12-4; abundance: few; j_gene: TRBJ1-1; CDR3aa: CASSKGTGGRETFF; CDR3nt: TGTGCCAGCAGCAAAGGAACAGGCGGTCGTGAAACTTTCTTT
d_gene: NA; v_gene: TRBV6-5; abundance: NA; j_gene: TRBJ1-6; CDR3aa: CASSYDHYNSPLHF; CDR3nt: TGTGCCAGCAGTTACGACCATTATAATTCACCCCTCCACTTT
d_gene: NA; v_gene: TRBV7-4; abundance: few; j_gene: TRBJ1-4; CDR3aa: CASSLEGHRGPLSGKLFF; CDR3nt: TGTGCCAGCAGCTTAGAGGGTCATAGGGGACCGTTGTCGGGAAAACTGTTTTTT
d_gene: TRBD2; v_gene: TRBV5-6; abundance: NA; j_gene: TRBJ2-7; CDR3aa: CASSLSGIRHEQYF; CDR3nt: TGTGCCAGCAGTCTCAGCGGGATTAGGCACGAGCAGTACTTC
d_gene: NA; v_gene: TRBV5-5; abundance: many; j_gene: TRBJ2-7; CDR3aa: CASSPSGGTYEQYF; CDR3nt: TGTGCCAGCAGCCCCTCAGGGGGGACCTACGAGCAGTACTTC
d_gene: NA; v_gene: TRBV4-1; abundance: few; j_gene: TRBJ1-4; CDR3aa: CASSPQGPGVREKLFF; CDR3nt: TGCGCCAGCAGCCCCCAGGGCCCGGGAGTTCGCGAAAAACTGTTTTTT
d_gene: NA; v_gene: TRBV9; abundance: few; j_gene: TRBJ2-2; CDR3aa: CASSVGGTNTGELFF; CDR3nt: TGTGCCAGCAGCGTAGGAGGGACGAACACCGGGGAGCTGTTTTTT
d_gene: NA; v_gene: TRBV2; abundance: NA; j_gene: TRBJ2-7; CDR3aa: CASRSGSSYEQYF; CDR3nt: TGTGCCAGCAGGTCAGGGTCCTCCTACGAGCAGTACTTC
d_gene: NA; v_gene: TRBV6-2/TRBV6-3; abundance: NA; j_gene: TRBJ2-2; CDR3aa: CASSYSGQGTTYGRELFF; CDR3nt: TGTGCCAGCAGTTACTCGGGGCAGGGGACTACGTACGGACGGGAGCTGTTTTTT
d_gene: NA; v_gene: TRBV20-1; abundance: NA; j_gene: TRBJ1-2; CDR3aa: CSARVRRAASNYGYTF; CDR3nt: TGCAGTGCTAGAGTAAGGAGGGCCGCCAGCAACTATGGCTACACCTTC
d_gene: TRBD1; v_gene: TRBV10-3; abundance: few; j_gene: TRBJ2-3; CDR3aa: CAISEDRGTQYF; CDR3nt: TGTGCCATCAGTGAGGACAGGGGTACGCAGTATTTT
d_gene: TRBD1; v_gene: TRBV6-5; abundance: NA; j_gene: TRBJ2-1; CDR3aa: CASSLGQVLNEQFF; CDR3nt: TGTGCCAGCAGCCTCGGACAGGTTCTTAATGAGCAGTTCTTC
d_gene: TRBD1; v_gene: TRBV27; abundance: NA; j_gene: TRBJ1-2; CDR3aa: CASSLWRGQGPRGYTF; CDR3nt: TGTGCCAGCAGTTTATGGCGGGGACAGGGCCCTCGGGGCTACACCTTC
d_gene: TRBD1; v_gene: TRBV20-1; abundance: few; j_gene: TRBJ2-6; CDR3aa: CSADSRTGDGANVLTF; CDR3nt: TGCAGTGCTGACAGTCGGACAGGGGACGGGGCCAACGTCCTGACTTTC
d_gene: NA; v_gene: TRBV28; abundance: few; j_gene: TRBJ2-5; CDR3aa: CASSEQGNHETQYF; CDR3nt: TGTGCCAGCAGCGAACAGGGTAACCACGAGACCCAGTACTTC
d_gene: TRBD2; v_gene: TRBV11-2; abundance: many; j_gene: TRBJ2-3; CDR3aa: CASSLLLAGSTDTQYF; CDR3nt: TGTGCCAGCAGCTTGCTTCTAGCGGGGAGCACAGATACGCAGTATTTT
d_gene: TRBD2; v_gene: TRBV6-1; abundance: many; j_gene: TRBJ2-3; CDR3aa: CASSEIAGGTDTQYF; CDR3nt: TGTGCCAGCAGTGAAATAGCGGGGGGCACAGATACGCAGTATTTT